Listed below are T cell receptor beta chains from one sample, sequenced in a study of T cell responses to AZD1222 COVID-19 vaccine. Using immunoSEQ multiplex PCR, the repertoire was profiled, and TCRdb retains in-frame clones only, with some absent. Here the sample spans around 50,000 clones, approximately 79% being singletons. Sequencing used peripheral blood, obtained on day 0 of AZD1222 vaccination. Receptor source: an adult in good health. Each CDR3 is given with its conserved first and last residue. A D gene is named only where the DNA matches it firmly. Size values are once, few and many counts, or a class for expanded clones, and some rows have none.

abundance: .; d_gene: .; v_gene: TRBV7-9; j_gene: TRBJ1-1; CDR3nt: TGTGCCAGCAGCTTATCCCGGGGGATGAACACTGAAGCTTTCTTT; CDR3aa: CASSLSRGMNTEAFF
abundance: .; d_gene: .; v_gene: TRBV6-5; j_gene: TRBJ1-1; CDR3nt: TGTGCCAGCAGTCCCCAATTCCGGACATCTGAAGCTTTCTTT; CDR3aa: CASSPQFRTSEAFF
abundance: .; d_gene: .; v_gene: TRBV25-1; j_gene: TRBJ1-1; CDR3nt: TGTGCCAGCAGCCCCTTACGTTTCTGGGGGGCATCTGAAGCTTTCTTT; CDR3aa: CASSPLRFWGASEAFF
abundance: .; d_gene: TRBD1; v_gene: TRBV5-1; j_gene: TRBJ2-1; CDR3nt: TGCGCCAGCAGCTTCCTCGGACAGGGGCAGTCCTACAATGAGCAGTTCTTC; CDR3aa: CASSFLGQGQSYNEQFF
abundance: .; d_gene: TRBD1; v_gene: TRBV11-2; j_gene: TRBJ2-1; CDR3nt: TGTGCCAGCAGCTTAATCATCAGGGGGCGAGAGCAGTTCTTC; CDR3aa: CASSLIIRGREQFF
abundance: .; d_gene: .; v_gene: TRBV28; j_gene: TRBJ1-5; CDR3nt: TGTGCCAGTTCGTTACAGGGAGGACAGCCCCAGCATTTT; CDR3aa: CASSLQGGQPQHF
abundance: .; d_gene: TRBD1; v_gene: TRBV4-1; j_gene: TRBJ1-1; CDR3nt: TGCGCCAGCAGCCAATACTACGGGACGCCAGGGGGGGCTTTCTTT; CDR3aa: CASSQYYGTPGGAFF
abundance: .; d_gene: .; v_gene: TRBV7-9; j_gene: TRBJ2-2; CDR3nt: TGTGCCAGCAGCTCAGGACGGGAATACACCGGGGAGCTGTTTTTT; CDR3aa: CASSSGREYTGELFF
abundance: .; d_gene: TRBD1; v_gene: TRBV5-1; j_gene: TRBJ1-1; CDR3nt: TGCGCCAGCAGCCCCGGACAGGGCCCCAACACTGAAGCTTTCTTT; CDR3aa: CASSPGQGPNTEAFF
abundance: .; d_gene: .; v_gene: TRBV12-3/TRBV12-4; j_gene: TRBJ2-3; CDR3nt: TGTGCCAGCAGAGGGTGGCCAGATACGCAGTATTTT; CDR3aa: CASRGWPDTQYF
abundance: .; d_gene: .; v_gene: TRBV5-4; j_gene: TRBJ1-3; CDR3nt: TGTGCCAGCAGCCCCCGGGGCCCTGGAAACACCATATATTTT; CDR3aa: CASSPRGPGNTIYF
abundance: once; d_gene: .; v_gene: TRBV19; j_gene: TRBJ2-2; CDR3nt: TGTGCCAGTAGTAAAACAGCCAACACCGGGGAGCTGTTTTTT; CDR3aa: CASSKTANTGELFF
abundance: .; d_gene: .; v_gene: TRBV18; j_gene: TRBJ1-5; CDR3nt: TGTGCCAGCTCCCCCGGGGAGGGGGGGACTCAGCCCCAGCATTTT; CDR3aa: CASSPGEGGTQPQHF
abundance: once; d_gene: .; v_gene: TRBV6-5; j_gene: TRBJ2-7; CDR3nt: TGTGCCAGCACAGGGTCCCCCTACGAGCAGTACTTC; CDR3aa: CASTGSPYEQYF
abundance: few; d_gene: TRBD1; v_gene: TRBV19; j_gene: TRBJ2-2; CDR3nt: TGTGCCACCGACGACAGGGGGAGGACCGGGGAGCTGTTTTTT; CDR3aa: CATDDRGRTGELFF
abundance: .; d_gene: .; v_gene: TRBV18; j_gene: TRBJ1-5; CDR3nt: TGTGCCAGCTCACCACCCGGGGGACCCTTCCAGCATTTT; CDR3aa: CASSPPGGPFQHF
abundance: once; d_gene: .; v_gene: TRBV5-5; j_gene: TRBJ1-2; CDR3nt: TGTGCCAGCAGCTTGGAAAGGGGGAGGCGAGGCTACACCTTC; CDR3aa: CASSLERGRRGYTF
abundance: .; d_gene: .; v_gene: TRBV6-1; j_gene: TRBJ1-6; CDR3nt: TGTGCCAGCAGAGAAGGGTGGAATTCACCCCTCCACTTT; CDR3aa: CASREGWNSPLHF
abundance: .; d_gene: .; v_gene: TRBV7-8; j_gene: TRBJ2-7; CDR3nt: TGTGCCAGCAGCTTGTCGTACGAGCAGTACTTC; CDR3aa: CASSLSYEQYF
abundance: .; d_gene: .; v_gene: TRBV7-6; j_gene: TRBJ1-1; CDR3nt: TGTGCCAGCAGCTTACATGAGGGGATGAGAACTGAAGCTTTCTTT; CDR3aa: CASSLHEGMRTEAFF
abundance: .; d_gene: .; v_gene: TRBV6-5; j_gene: TRBJ1-5; CDR3nt: TGTGCCAGCAGCCCCGTCTGGGGACCTCAGCCCCAGCATTTT; CDR3aa: CASSPVWGPQPQHF
abundance: .; d_gene: .; v_gene: TRBV19; j_gene: TRBJ2-7; CDR3nt: TGTGCCAGTAGCAAAGGGACTCAACTGGGCGAGCAGTACTTC; CDR3aa: CASSKGTQLGEQYF
abundance: .; d_gene: TRBD1; v_gene: TRBV27; j_gene: TRBJ2-7; CDR3nt: TGTGCCAGCAGTTTCCTGGGACAGGAGCAGTACTTC; CDR3aa: CASSFLGQEQYF
abundance: .; d_gene: TRBD1; v_gene: TRBV14; j_gene: TRBJ2-1; CDR3nt: TGTGCCAGCAGCCCGCTGGGACAGGACCCGAGCAATGAGCAGTTCTTC; CDR3aa: CASSPLGQDPSNEQFF
abundance: few; d_gene: .; v_gene: TRBV5-1; j_gene: TRBJ2-1; CDR3nt: TGCGCCAGCAGCTTGGATCCGACTAAAGGCAATGAGCAGTTCTTC; CDR3aa: CASSLDPTKGNEQFF
abundance: .; d_gene: TRBD1; v_gene: TRBV7-2; j_gene: TRBJ1-1; CDR3nt: TGTGCCAGCAGCTTAACGCGGGACAGTACTGAAGCTTTCTTT; CDR3aa: CASSLTRDSTEAFF
abundance: few; d_gene: .; v_gene: TRBV9; j_gene: TRBJ2-6; CDR3nt: TGTGCCAGCAGCGCCTCCAGGGAAGGAGCAAGCTCTGGGGCCAACGTCCTGACTTTC; CDR3aa: CASSASREGASSGANVLTF
abundance: .; d_gene: TRBD1; v_gene: TRBV4-1; j_gene: TRBJ1-6; CDR3nt: TGCGCCAGCAGCCAAGAACAGGGGGCGCTCAATAATTCACCCCTCCACTTT; CDR3aa: CASSQEQGALNNSPLHF
abundance: .; d_gene: TRBD1; v_gene: TRBV6-2/TRBV6-3; j_gene: TRBJ1-1; CDR3nt: TGTGCCAGCAGTTACCCAGCGGGACAGGGGATGAACACTGAAGCTTTCTTT; CDR3aa: CASSYPAGQGMNTEAFF
abundance: .; d_gene: TRBD1; v_gene: TRBV11-3; j_gene: TRBJ2-2; CDR3nt: TGTGCCAGCAGCCCAGCCGGACAGGGGGCGGGCACCGGGGAGCTGTTTTTT; CDR3aa: CASSPAGQGAGTGELFF
abundance: .; d_gene: .; v_gene: TRBV5-4; j_gene: TRBJ2-7; CDR3nt: TGTGCCAGCAGCTTGTACAGTAGAACGTCGGCGAGCTCCTACGAGCAGTACTTC; CDR3aa: CASSLYSRTSASSYEQYF
abundance: .; d_gene: .; v_gene: TRBV2; j_gene: TRBJ1-5; CDR3nt: TGTGCCAGCAGGCCGGACAGTATGAATCAGCCCCAGCATTTT; CDR3aa: CASRPDSMNQPQHF
abundance: .; d_gene: TRBD1; v_gene: TRBV5-1; j_gene: TRBJ1-6; CDR3nt: TGCGCCAGCAAGGAGGGGGCGATTTTTTCACCCCTCCACTTT; CDR3aa: CASKEGAIFSPLHF
abundance: .; d_gene: TRBD1; v_gene: TRBV6-2/TRBV6-3; j_gene: TRBJ1-6; CDR3nt: TGTGCCAGCAGTTACACCCAGGGGGGTTCACCCCTCCACTTT; CDR3aa: CASSYTQGGSPLHF
abundance: .; d_gene: .; v_gene: TRBV5-4; j_gene: TRBJ2-3; CDR3nt: TGTGCCAGCAGCTTGGAAGGGGCGGGGAGAGATACGCAGTATTTT; CDR3aa: CASSLEGAGRDTQYF
abundance: .; d_gene: .; v_gene: TRBV29-1; j_gene: TRBJ2-5; CDR3nt: TGCAGCGTTAGTTCGATAGACCAAGAGACCCAGTACTTC; CDR3aa: CSVSSIDQETQYF
abundance: .; d_gene: .; v_gene: TRBV18; j_gene: TRBJ1-1; CDR3nt: TGTGCCAGCTCACCACCGCCAAGGGCACTCACTGAAGCTTTCTTT; CDR3aa: CASSPPPRALTEAFF
abundance: .; d_gene: .; v_gene: TRBV11-2; j_gene: TRBJ2-3; CDR3nt: TGTGCCAGCACCCACCTCACAGATACGCAGTATTTT; CDR3aa: CASTHLTDTQYF
abundance: .; d_gene: .; v_gene: TRBV5-1; j_gene: TRBJ1-6; CDR3nt: TGCGCCAGCAGCCCCACCTCGGGGGGGAATTCACCCCTCCACTTT; CDR3aa: CASSPTSGGNSPLHF
abundance: once; d_gene: .; v_gene: TRBV5-1; j_gene: TRBJ2-3; CDR3nt: TGCGCCAGCAGCCCTACCTATAACCCCACAGATACGCAGTATTTT; CDR3aa: CASSPTYNPTDTQYF
abundance: .; d_gene: .; v_gene: TRBV19; j_gene: TRBJ1-2; CDR3nt: TGTGCCAGTAGTAGTCTGGGCGGAGCCTATGGCTACACCTTC; CDR3aa: CASSSLGGAYGYTF
abundance: .; d_gene: .; v_gene: TRBV3-1/TRBV3-2; j_gene: TRBJ2-2; CDR3nt: TGTGCCAGCAGCCAAGTGGGATTCACCGGGGAGCTGTTTTTT; CDR3aa: CASSQVGFTGELFF
abundance: .; d_gene: TRBD1; v_gene: TRBV9; j_gene: TRBJ1-2; CDR3nt: TGTGCCAGCAGCCCCGGGACAGGGGGCACCTATGGCTACACCTTC; CDR3aa: CASSPGTGGTYGYTF
abundance: .; d_gene: .; v_gene: TRBV6-6; j_gene: TRBJ1-1; CDR3nt: TGTGCCAGCAGTTATCAAGAGACTGAAGCTTTCTTT; CDR3aa: CASSYQETEAFF
abundance: few; d_gene: .; v_gene: TRBV9; j_gene: TRBJ2-2; CDR3nt: TGTGCCAGCAGCGTAGCTCACAGGGATAGGACCGGGGAGCTGTTTTTT; CDR3aa: CASSVAHRDRTGELFF
abundance: .; d_gene: TRBD1; v_gene: TRBV7-6; j_gene: TRBJ1-6; CDR3nt: TGTGCCAGCAGCTTTGGACAGGGGAATTCACCCCTCCACTTT; CDR3aa: CASSFGQGNSPLHF
abundance: .; d_gene: TRBD1; v_gene: TRBV6-1; j_gene: TRBJ1-6; CDR3nt: TGTGCCAGCAGTGAAGCGCCTTTACAGGGGAGGAATAATTCACCCCTCCACTTT; CDR3aa: CASSEAPLQGRNNSPLHF
abundance: few; d_gene: .; v_gene: TRBV20-1; j_gene: TRBJ2-7; CDR3nt: TGCAGTGCCGGTCCCGAGCAGTACTTC; CDR3aa: CSAGPEQYF
abundance: .; d_gene: TRBD2; v_gene: TRBV5-1; j_gene: TRBJ2-1; CDR3nt: TGCGCCAGCAGCCGGACTAGCGGGAGATATAGTGAGCAGTTCTTC; CDR3aa: CASSRTSGRYSEQFF
abundance: .; d_gene: .; v_gene: TRBV19; j_gene: TRBJ1-5; CDR3nt: TGTGCCAGTAGTATCGGGCTGAGGGGTAGCAATCAGCCCCAGCATTTT; CDR3aa: CASSIGLRGSNQPQHF
abundance: .; d_gene: .; v_gene: TRBV7-9; j_gene: TRBJ2-7; CDR3nt: TGTGCCAGCAGCTTGCGGGGTCCCTACGAGCAGTACTTC; CDR3aa: CASSLRGPYEQYF
abundance: .; d_gene: .; v_gene: TRBV4-2; j_gene: TRBJ2-7; CDR3nt: TGTGCCAGCAGCCAAGCGGATGGGGGCGCATCCTACGAGCAGTACTTC; CDR3aa: CASSQADGGASYEQYF
abundance: .; d_gene: .; v_gene: TRBV5-8; j_gene: TRBJ1-5; CDR3nt: TGTGCCAGCAGCTTGGGCATTTATAGCAATCAGCCCCAGCATTTT; CDR3aa: CASSLGIYSNQPQHF
abundance: few; d_gene: TRBD2; v_gene: TRBV9; j_gene: TRBJ2-7; CDR3nt: TGTGCCAGCAGCCCATCTAGCGGGGCCTCCTACGAGCAGTACTTC; CDR3aa: CASSPSSGASYEQYF
abundance: .; d_gene: .; v_gene: TRBV25-1; j_gene: TRBJ1-1; CDR3nt: TGTGCCAGCAGTGGGCCTATGCGGAGAGAAGCTTTCTTT; CDR3aa: CASSGPMRREAFF